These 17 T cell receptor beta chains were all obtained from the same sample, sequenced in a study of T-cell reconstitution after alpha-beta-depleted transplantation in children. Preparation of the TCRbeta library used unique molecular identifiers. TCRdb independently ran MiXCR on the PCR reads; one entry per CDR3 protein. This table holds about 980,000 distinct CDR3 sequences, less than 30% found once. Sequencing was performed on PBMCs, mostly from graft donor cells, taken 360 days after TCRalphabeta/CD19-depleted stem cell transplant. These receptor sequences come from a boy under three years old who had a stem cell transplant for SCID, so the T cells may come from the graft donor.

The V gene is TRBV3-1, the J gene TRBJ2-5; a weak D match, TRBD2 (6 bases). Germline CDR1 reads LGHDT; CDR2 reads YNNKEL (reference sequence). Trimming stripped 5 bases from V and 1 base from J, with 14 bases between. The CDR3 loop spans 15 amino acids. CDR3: CASSIMDYLQETQYF. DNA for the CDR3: TGTGCCAGCAGCATTATGGACTATCTCCAAGAGACCCAGTACTTC.

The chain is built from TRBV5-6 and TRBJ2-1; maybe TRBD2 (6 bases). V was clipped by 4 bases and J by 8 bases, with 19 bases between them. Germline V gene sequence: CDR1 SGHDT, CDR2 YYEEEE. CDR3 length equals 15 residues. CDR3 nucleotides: TGTGCCAGCAGCCGGGGCGGGATAGCTTTCGATGAGCAGTTCTTC. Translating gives CASSRGGIAFDEQFF.

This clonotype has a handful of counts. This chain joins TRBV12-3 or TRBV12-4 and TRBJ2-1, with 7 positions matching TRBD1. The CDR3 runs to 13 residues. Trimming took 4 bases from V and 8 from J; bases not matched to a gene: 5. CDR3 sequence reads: CASSSGQVYEQFF. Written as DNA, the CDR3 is TGTGCCAGCAGTTCCGGACAGGTTTATGAGCAGTTCTTC.

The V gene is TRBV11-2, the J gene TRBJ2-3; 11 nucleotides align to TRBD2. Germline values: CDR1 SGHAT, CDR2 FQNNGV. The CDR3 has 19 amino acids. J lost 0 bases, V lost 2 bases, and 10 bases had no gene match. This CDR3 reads CASSLPALAGGLSTDTQYF. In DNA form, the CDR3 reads TGTGCCAGCAGCTTACCCGCCCTAGCGGGGGGTTTAAGCACAGATACGCAGTATTTT.

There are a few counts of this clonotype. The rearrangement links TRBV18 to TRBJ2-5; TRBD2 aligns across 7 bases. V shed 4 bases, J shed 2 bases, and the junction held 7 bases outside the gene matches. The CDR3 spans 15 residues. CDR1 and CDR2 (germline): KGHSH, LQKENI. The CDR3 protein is CASSLGTMGQETQYF. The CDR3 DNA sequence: TGTGCCAGCTCACTCGGGACTATGGGACAAGAGACCCAGTACTTC.

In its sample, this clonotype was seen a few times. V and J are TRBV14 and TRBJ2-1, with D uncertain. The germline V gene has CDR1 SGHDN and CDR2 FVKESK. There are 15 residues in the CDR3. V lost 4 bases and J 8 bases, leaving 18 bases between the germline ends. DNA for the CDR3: TGTGCCAGCAGCCCTTACAAGGCTTATGGGGATGAGCAGTTCTTC. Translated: CASSPYKAYGDEQFF.

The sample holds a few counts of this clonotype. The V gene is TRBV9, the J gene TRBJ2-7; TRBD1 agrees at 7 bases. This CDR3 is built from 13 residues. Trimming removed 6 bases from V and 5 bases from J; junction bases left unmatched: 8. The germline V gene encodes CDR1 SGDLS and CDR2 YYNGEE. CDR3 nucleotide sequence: TGTGCCAGCAACAAACGACAGGGACACGAGCAGTACTTC. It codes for CASNKRQGHEQYF.

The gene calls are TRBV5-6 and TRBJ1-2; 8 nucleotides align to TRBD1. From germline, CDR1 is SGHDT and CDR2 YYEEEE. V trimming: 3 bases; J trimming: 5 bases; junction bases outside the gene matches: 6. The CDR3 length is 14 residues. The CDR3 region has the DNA TGTGCCAGCAGCTCGCCCGGGACAGGTTATGGCTACACCTTC. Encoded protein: CASSSPGTGYGYTF.

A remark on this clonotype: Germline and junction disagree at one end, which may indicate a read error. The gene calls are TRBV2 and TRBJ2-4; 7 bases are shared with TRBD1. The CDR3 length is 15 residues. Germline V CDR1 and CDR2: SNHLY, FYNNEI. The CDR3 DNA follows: TGTGCCAGCAGCAACAGGGGTCTAGCCAAATACATTCAGTACTTC. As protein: CASSNRGLAKYIQYF.

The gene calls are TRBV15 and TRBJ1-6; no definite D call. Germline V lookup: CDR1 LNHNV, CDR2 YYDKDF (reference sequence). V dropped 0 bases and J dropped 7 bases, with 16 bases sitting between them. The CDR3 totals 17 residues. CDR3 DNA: TGTGCCACCAGCAGAGATTGGAGAGGGAACGGGAATTCACCCCTCCACTTT. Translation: CATSRDWRGNGNSPLHF.

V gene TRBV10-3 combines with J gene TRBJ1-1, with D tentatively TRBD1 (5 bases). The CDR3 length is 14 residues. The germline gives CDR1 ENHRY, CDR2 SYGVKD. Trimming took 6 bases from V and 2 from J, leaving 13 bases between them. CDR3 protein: CAIRQEGPNTEAFF. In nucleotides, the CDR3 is TGTGCCATCAGGCAGGAGGGACCAAACACTGAAGCTTTCTTT.

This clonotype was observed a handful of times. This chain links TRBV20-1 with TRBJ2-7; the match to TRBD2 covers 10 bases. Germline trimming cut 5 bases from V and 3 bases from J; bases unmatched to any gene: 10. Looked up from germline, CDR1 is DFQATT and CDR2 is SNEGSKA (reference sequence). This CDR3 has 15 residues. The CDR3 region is CSAPAGLAVGYEQYF. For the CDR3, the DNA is TGCAGTGCTCCCGCCGGACTAGCGGTTGGCTACGAGCAGTACTTC.

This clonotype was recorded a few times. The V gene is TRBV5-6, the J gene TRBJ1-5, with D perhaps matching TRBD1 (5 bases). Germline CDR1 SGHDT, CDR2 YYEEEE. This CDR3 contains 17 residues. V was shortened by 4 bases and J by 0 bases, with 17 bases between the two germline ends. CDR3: CASSARLTGDSNQPQHF. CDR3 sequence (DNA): TGTGCCAGCAGCGCCCGACTTACAGGAGATAGCAATCAGCCCCAGCATTTT.

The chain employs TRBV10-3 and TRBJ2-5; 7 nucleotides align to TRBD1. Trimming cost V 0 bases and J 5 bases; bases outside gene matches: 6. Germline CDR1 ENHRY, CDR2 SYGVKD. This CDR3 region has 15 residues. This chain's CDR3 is CAISESRQGTETQYF. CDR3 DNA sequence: TGTGCCATCAGTGAGTCCCGACAGGGCACGGAGACCCAGTACTTC.

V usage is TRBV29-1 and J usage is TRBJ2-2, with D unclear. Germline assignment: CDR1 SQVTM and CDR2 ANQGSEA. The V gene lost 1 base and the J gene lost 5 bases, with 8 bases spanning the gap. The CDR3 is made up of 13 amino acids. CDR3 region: CSVEGGGTGELFF. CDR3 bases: TGCAGCGTTGAAGGAGGTGGGACCGGGGAGCTGTTTTTT.

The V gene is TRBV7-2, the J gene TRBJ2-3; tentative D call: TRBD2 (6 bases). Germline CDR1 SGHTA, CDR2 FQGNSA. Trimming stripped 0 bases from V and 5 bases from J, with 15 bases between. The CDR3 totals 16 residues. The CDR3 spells CASSLAGRLVGDTQYF. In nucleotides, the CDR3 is TGTGCCAGCAGCTTAGCGGGGAGACTAGTGGGAGATACGCAGTATTTT.

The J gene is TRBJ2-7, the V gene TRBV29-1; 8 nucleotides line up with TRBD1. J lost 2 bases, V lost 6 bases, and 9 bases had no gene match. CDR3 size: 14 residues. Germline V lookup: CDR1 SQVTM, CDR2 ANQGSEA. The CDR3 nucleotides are TGCAGCGTCCGAGACCCGGACAGGGCCTACGAGCAGTACTTC. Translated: CSVRDPDRAYEQYF.